A selection of T cell receptor beta chains follows, all from one sample in a study of regulatory T cells in long-lasting Graves disease. TCRdb recomputed calls from the multiplex PCR reads with MiXCR, one row per CDR3 protein. This table holds a few hundred thousand distinct CDR3 sequences, 23% found once. This material consisted of peripheral blood mononuclear cells (PBMCs), taken when the disease was refractory, from a patient treated with antithyroid drugs. The receptors were sampled from a female donor with Graves disease. The CDR3 runs from the conserved cysteine through the conserved F or W. Fields, in order: CDR3 length, V gene, clone size, CDR3 protein. Only some rows state a clone size, as once, few, many or a class for expanded clones.

14 | TRBV29-1 | many | CSVDRQGAAETQYF
13 | TRBV6-2/TRBV6-3 | NA | CASTDDSNQPQHF
13 | TRBV5-6 | many | CASIAGGMYGYTF
15 | TRBV9 | few | CASSVGATVNSPLHF
16 | TRBV6-1 | NA | CASSPPIFGDTGELFF
13 | TRBV5-6 | few | CASSFWLEYEQYF
19 | TRBV7-9 | once | CASSLLSLDKHHGGETQYF
12 | TRBV29-1 | many | CSVEKQGHEQYF
12 | TRBV7-9 | NA | CASSSYGGELFF
13 | TRBV7-9 | NA | CASSPGTYYGYTF
15 | TRBV4-3 | few | CASSQDGRGAYGYTF
13 | TRBV12-3/TRBV12-4 | many | CASTPGGRETQYF
14 | TRBV19 | few | CASSILTGNQPQHF
14 | TRBV5-6 | NA | CASSLRVAKNIQYF
12 | TRBV29-1 | few | CSVRLDTDTQYF
14 | TRBV27 | NA | CASSLARGSDTQYF
15 | TRBV2 | many | CASSSGTGREETQYF
13 | TRBV7-9 | NA | CASSGVNNQPQHF
13 | TRBV7-9 | NA | CASSPTGELGYTF
12 | TRBV13 | NA | CASSLRLDTQYF
16 | TRBV24-1 | NA | CATSDPGTSFTGELFF
15 | TRBV3-1 | NA | CASSPRQGAQSPLHF
15 | TRBV7-2 | many | CASSLAGTSGNEQYF
14 | TRBV3-1 | many | CASRPDSTAEKLFF